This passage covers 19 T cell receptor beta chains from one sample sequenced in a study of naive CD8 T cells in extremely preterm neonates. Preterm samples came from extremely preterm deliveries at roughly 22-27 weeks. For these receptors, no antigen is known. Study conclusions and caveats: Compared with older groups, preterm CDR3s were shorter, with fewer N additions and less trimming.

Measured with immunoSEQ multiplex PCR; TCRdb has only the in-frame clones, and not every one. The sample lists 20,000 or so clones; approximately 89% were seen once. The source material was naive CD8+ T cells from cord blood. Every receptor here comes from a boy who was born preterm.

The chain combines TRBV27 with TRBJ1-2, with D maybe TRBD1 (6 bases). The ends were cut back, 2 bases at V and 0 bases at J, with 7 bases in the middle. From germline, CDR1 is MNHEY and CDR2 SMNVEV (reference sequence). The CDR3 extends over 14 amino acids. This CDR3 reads CASSLEGANYGYTF. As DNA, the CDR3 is TGTGCCAGCAGTTTAGAGGGGGCTAACTATGGCTACACCTTC.

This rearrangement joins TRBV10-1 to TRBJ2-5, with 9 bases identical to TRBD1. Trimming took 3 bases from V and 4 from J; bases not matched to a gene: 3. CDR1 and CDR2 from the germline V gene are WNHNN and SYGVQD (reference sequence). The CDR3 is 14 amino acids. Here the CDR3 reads CASSEDRGLETQYF. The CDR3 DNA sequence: TGCGCCAGCAGTGAAGACAGGGGGTTAGAGACCCAGTACTTC.

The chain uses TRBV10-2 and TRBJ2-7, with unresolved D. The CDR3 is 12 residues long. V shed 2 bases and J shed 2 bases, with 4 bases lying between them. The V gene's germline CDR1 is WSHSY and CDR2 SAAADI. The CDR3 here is CASSEDTYEQYF. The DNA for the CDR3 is TGCGCCAGCAGTGAGGACACCTACGAGCAGTACTTC.

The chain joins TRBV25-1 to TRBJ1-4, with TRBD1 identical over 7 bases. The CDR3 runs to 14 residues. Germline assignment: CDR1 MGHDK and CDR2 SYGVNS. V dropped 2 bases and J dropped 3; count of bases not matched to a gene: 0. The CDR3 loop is CASSEQGANEKLFF. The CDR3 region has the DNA TGTGCCAGCAGTGAACAGGGGGCTAATGAAAAACTGTTTTTT.

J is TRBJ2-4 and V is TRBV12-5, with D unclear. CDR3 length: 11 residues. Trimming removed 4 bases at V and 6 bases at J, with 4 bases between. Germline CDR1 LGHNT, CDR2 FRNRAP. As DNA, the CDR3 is TGTGCTAGTGGTTCAGGAAACATTCAGTACTTC. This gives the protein CASGSGNIQYF.

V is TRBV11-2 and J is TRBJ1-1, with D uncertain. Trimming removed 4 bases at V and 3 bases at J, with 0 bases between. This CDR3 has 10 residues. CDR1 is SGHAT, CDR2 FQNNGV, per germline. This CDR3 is CASSYTEAFF. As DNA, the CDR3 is TGTGCCAGCAGCTACACTGAAGCTTTCTTT.

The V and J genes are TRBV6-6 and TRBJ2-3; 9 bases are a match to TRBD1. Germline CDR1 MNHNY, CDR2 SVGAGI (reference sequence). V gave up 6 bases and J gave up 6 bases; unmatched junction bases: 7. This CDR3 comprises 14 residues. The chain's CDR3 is CASSLGTGTDTQYF. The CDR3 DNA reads TGTGCCAGCAGCTTAGGGACAGGGACGGATACGCAGTATTTT.

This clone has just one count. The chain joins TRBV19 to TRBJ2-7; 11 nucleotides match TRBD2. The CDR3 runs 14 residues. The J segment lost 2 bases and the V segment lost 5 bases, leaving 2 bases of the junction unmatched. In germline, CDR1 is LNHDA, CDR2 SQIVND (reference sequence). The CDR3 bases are TGTGCCAGTAGTCATAGCGGGGGGGCCTACGAGCAGTACTTC. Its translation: CASSHSGGAYEQYF. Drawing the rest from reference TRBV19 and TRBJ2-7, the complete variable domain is DGGITQSPKYLFRKEGQNVTLSCEQNLNHDAMYWYRQDPGQGLRLIYYSQIVNDFQKGDIAEGYSVSREKKESFPLTVTSAQKNPTAFYLCASSHSGGAYEQYFGPGTRLTVT.

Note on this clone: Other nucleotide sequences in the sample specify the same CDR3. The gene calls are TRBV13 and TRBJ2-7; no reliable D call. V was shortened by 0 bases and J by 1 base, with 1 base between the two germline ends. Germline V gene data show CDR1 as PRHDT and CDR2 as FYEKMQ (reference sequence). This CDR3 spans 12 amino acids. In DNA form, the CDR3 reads TGTGCCAGCAGCTTAGGGTCCTACGAGCAGTACTTC. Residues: CASSLGSYEQYF.

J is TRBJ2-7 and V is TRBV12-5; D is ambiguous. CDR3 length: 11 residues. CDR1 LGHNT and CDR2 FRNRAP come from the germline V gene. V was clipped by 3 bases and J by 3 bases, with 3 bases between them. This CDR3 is CASGFNYEQYF. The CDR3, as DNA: TGTGCTAGTGGTTTCAACTACGAGCAGTACTTC. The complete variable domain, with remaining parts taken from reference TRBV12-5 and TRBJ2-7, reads DARVTQTPRHKVTEMGQEVTMRCQPILGHNTVFWYRQTMMQGLELLAYFRNRAPLDDSGMPKDRFSAEMPDATLATLKIQPSEPRDSAVYFCASGFNYEQYFGPGTRLTVT.

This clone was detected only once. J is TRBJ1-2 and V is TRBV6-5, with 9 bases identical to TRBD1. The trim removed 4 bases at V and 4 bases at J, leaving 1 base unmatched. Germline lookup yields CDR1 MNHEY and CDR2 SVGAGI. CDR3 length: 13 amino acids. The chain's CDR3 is CASSWDRVYGYTF. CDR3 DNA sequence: TGTGCCAGCAGTTGGGACAGGGTCTATGGCTACACCTTC.

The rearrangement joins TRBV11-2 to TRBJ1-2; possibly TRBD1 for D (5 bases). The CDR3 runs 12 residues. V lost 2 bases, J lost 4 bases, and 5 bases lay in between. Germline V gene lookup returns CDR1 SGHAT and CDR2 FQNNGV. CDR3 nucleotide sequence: TGTGCCAGCAGCTTACAGGGCTATGGCTACACCTTC. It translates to CASSLQGYGYTF.

CDR3 protein: CASSLELAGKEYEQYF. As DNA, the CDR3 is TGTGCCAGCAGCTTAGAACTAGCGGGCAAAGAGTACGAGCAGTACTTC. The J gene is TRBJ2-7, the V gene TRBV11-2; 9 bases are a match to TRBD2. The CDR3 is made up of 16 amino acids. The germline CDR1 and CDR2 sequences are SGHAT and FQNNGV. The V gene end was trimmed by 0 bases and the J gene end by 4 bases; junction bases not matched to a gene: 7.

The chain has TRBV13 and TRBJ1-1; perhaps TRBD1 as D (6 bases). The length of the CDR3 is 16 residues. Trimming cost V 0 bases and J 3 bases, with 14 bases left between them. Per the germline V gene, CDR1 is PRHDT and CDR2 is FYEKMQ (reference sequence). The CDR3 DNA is TGTGCCAGCAGCTTAGGGGGGGCGCTCTTCTACACTGAAGCTTTCTTT. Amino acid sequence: CASSLGGALFYTEAFF. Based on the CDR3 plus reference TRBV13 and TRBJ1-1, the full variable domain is AAGVIQSPRHLIKEKRETATLKCYPIPRHDTVYWYQQGPGQDPQFLISFYEKMQSDKGSIPDRFSAQQFSDYHSELNMSSLELGDSALYFCASSLGGALFYTEAFFGQGTRLTVV.

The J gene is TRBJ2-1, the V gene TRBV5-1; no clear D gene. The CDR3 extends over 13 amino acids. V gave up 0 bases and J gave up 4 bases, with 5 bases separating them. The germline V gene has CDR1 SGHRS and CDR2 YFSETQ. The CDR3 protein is CASSLALYNEQFF. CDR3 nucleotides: TGCGCCAGCAGCTTGGCCCTTTACAATGAGCAGTTCTTC.

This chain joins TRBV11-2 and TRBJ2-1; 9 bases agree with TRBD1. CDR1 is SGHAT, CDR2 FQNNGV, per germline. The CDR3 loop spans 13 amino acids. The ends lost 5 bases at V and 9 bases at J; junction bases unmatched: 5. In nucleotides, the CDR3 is TGTGCCAGCAGCCCCGGGACAGGGTTTGAGCAGTTCTTC. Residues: CASSPGTGFEQFF.

Here the CDR3 reads CASSQVGSISGANVLTF. Written as DNA, the CDR3 is TGCGCCAGCAGCCAAGTTGGGTCGATCTCTGGGGCCAACGTCCTGACTTTC. The V and J genes are TRBV4-1 and TRBJ2-6; no definite D call. Germline-derived CDR1 and CDR2 are MGHRA and YSYEKL. CDR3 length: 17 residues. Trimming removed 1 base from V and 0 bases from J, with 10 bases in between.

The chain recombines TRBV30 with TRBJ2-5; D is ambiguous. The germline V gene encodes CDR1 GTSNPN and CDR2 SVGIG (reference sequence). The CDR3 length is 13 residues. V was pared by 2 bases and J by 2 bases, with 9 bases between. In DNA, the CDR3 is TGTGCCTGGAGTCCCGACTCTCAAGAGACCCAGTACTTC. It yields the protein CAWSPDSQETQYF.

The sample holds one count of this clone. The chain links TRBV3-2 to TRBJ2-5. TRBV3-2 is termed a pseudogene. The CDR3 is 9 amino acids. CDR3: CAREETQYF. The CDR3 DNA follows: TGTGCCAGGGAAGAGACCCAGTACTTC.